Listed below are T cell receptor beta chains from one sample, sequenced in a study of cytomegalovirus exposure and HLA in healthy donors. The method was immunoSEQ multiplex PCR; TCRdb's version includes in-frame clones alone and lacks a portion of them. The table shows about 140,000 clones, with approximately 83% occurring only once. What was sequenced was PBMCs. These receptors originate from a male donor in good health and CMV-seronegative. Each CDR3 is given with its conserved first and last residue. A D gene is named only where the DNA matches it firmly. The size entry is marked missing in some rows and otherwise reads once, few, many or a size class.

CDR3aa,CDR3nt,j_gene,abundance,d_gene,v_gene
CASSIVGGVNQPQHF,TGTGCCAGTAGTATTGTCGGGGGAGTCAATCAGCCCCAGCATTTT,TRBJ1-5,-,-,TRBV19
CASSLTSGLLNTEAFF,TGTGCCAGCAGCTTGACGTCGGGACTCTTGAACACTGAAGCTTTCTTT,TRBJ1-1,-,-,TRBV7-2
CASSLGTGGYNSPLHF,TGTGCCAGCAGTTTAGGCACAGGGGGCTATAATTCACCCCTCCACTTT,TRBJ1-6,-,TRBD1,TRBV28
CASSTSGRAINEQFF,TGTGCCAGCAGTACCAGCGGGAGGGCCATAAATGAGCAGTTCTTC,TRBJ2-1,-,TRBD2,TRBV9
CASSLRGTTNEKLFF,TGTGCCAGCAGTCTGAGGGGGACAACTAATGAAAAACTGTTTTTT,TRBJ1-4,-,-,TRBV5-4
CASSSQGLAADTQYF,TGTGCCAGCAGCTCACAGGGACTAGCAGCAGATACGCAGTATTTT,TRBJ2-3,-,TRBD2,TRBV7-9
CASSLVGQNTEAFF,TGCGCCAGCAGCTTGGTGGGGCAGAACACTGAAGCTTTCTTT,TRBJ1-1,-,-,TRBV5-1
CASSLIYRDNSPLHF,TGTGCCAGCAGTCTAATCTACAGAGACAATTCACCCCTCCACTTT,TRBJ1-6,-,-,TRBV28
CASSARGRGANTGELFF,TGTGCCAGCAGCGCCCGCGGCAGGGGGGCGAACACCGGGGAGCTGTTTTTT,TRBJ2-2,-,-,TRBV9
CASSSGQSPYEQYF,TGTGCCAGCAGCTCGGGACAGTCGCCTTACGAGCAGTACTTC,TRBJ2-7,few,TRBD1,TRBV7-3
CASRPGGGERKLFF,TGTGCCAGCAGGCCCGGCGGGGGGGAGAGGAAACTGTTTTTT,TRBJ1-4,-,-,TRBV7-9
CASSLYRARDSPLHF,TGCGCCAGCAGCTTGTACAGGGCCAGGGATTCACCCCTCCACTTT,TRBJ1-6,-,-,TRBV5-1
CASGSRTGLRNTQYF,TGTGCCAGCGGGAGCAGGACAGGTTTGAGAAATACGCAGTATTTT,TRBJ2-3,-,TRBD1,TRBV2
CASSLYRESGEQFF,TGTGCCAGCAGCTTATATAGGGAGAGCGGTGAGCAGTTCTTC,TRBJ2-1,-,-,TRBV7-9
CASSFWTVTSTDTQYF,TGTGCCAGCAGCTTCTGGACAGTTACTAGCACAGATACGCAGTATTTT,TRBJ2-3,-,-,TRBV5-8
CASSLAAGATGNTIYF,TGTGCCAGCAGCTTAGCTGCAGGGGCTACTGGAAACACCATATATTTT,TRBJ1-3,few,-,TRBV7-2
CAWSVSNYGYTF,TGTGCCTGGAGTGTTTCAAACTATGGCTACACCTTC,TRBJ1-2,-,-,TRBV30
CASSEEEGTGAQPQHF,TGTGCCAGCAGTGAAGAAGAGGGAACAGGGGCACAGCCCCAGCATTTT,TRBJ1-5,few,TRBD1,TRBV10-3
CASTTRVSDTQYF,TGTGCCAGCACTACCAGGGTTTCGGATACGCAGTATTTT,TRBJ2-3,few,-,TRBV27
CASSPTGVGNQPQHF,TGTGCCAGCAGCCCGACAGGGGTGGGCAATCAGCCCCAGCATTTT,TRBJ1-5,few,TRBD1,TRBV7-2
CASSSGLAGAGETQYF,TGTGCCAGCAGCTCGGGACTAGCGGGGGCGGGGGAGACCCAGTACTTC,TRBJ2-5,-,TRBD2,TRBV11-2
CASSQDRDSGQPQHF,TGCGCCAGCAGCCAAGACAGGGACTCGGGACAGCCCCAGCATTTT,TRBJ1-5,-,-,TRBV4-1
CASSLDTQGNEQFF,TGTGCCAGCAGCTTGGACACTCAAGGGAATGAGCAGTTCTTC,TRBJ2-1,once,-,TRBV7-6
CASSFPTSPPQVDTQYF,TGTGCCAGCAGTTTTCCGACTAGCCCCCCCCAGGTTGATACGCAGTATTTT,TRBJ2-3,-,TRBD2,TRBV2
CASSLEGTGELFF,TGTGCCAGCAGTTTGGAGGGCACCGGGGAGCTGTTTTTT,TRBJ2-2,-,-,TRBV28
CASRPGTAFYEQYF,TGTGCCAGCAGACCCGGGACAGCCTTCTACGAGCAGTACTTC,TRBJ2-7,-,TRBD1,TRBV7-2
CATGTSGSYNEQFF,TGTGCCACGGGGACTAGCGGCTCCTACAATGAGCAGTTCTTC,TRBJ2-1,-,TRBD2,TRBV10-3
CASSQFPSGDTDTQYF,TGTGCCAGCTCACAATTCCCTAGCGGGGACACAGATACGCAGTATTTT,TRBJ2-3,-,TRBD2,TRBV18